The rows below give T cell receptor beta chains drawn from one sample of a study of HIV-infected patients and healthy controls. TCRdb reprocessed the 5' RACE reads with MiXCR, giving one entry per CDR3 protein. The data hold under 20,000 distinct CDR3 sequences, with 10% observed a single time. The sequenced sample was blood. These receptors originate from an adult in good health. CDR3s include the opening cysteine and the closing phenylalanine or tryptophan. Each record gives: clone size, V gene, J gene, D gene, CDR3 DNA, CDR3 protein. D genes are given only for firm matches. For some rows the clone size is stated as once, few or many, or as a class when expanded; others skip it.

medium-sized	TRBV20-1	TRBJ2-7	TRBD2	TGCAGTGCTAGAGTTCCCCGGACTAGCGGCTACGAGCAGTACTTC	CSARVPRTSGYEQYF
many	TRBV5-5	TRBJ2-5	.	TGTGCCAGCACCCTCTTGGGGGGTCGAGAGACCCAGTACTTC	CASTLLGGRETQYF
many	TRBV7-2	TRBJ2-3	TRBD2	TGTGCCTCCAGCCCCCGGGCGGGAGTTGGAGATACGCAGTATTTT	CASSPRAGVGDTQYF
medium-sized	TRBV29-1	TRBJ1-5	TRBD1	TGCAGCGTTGTATTTGGGCAGGGGGGTCAGCCCCAGCATTTT	CSVVFGQGGQPQHF
medium-sized	TRBV29-1	TRBJ1-2	.	TGCAGCGTTGTAGGGATTAACTATGGCTACACCTTC	CSVVGINYGYTF
many	TRBV4-3	TRBJ2-6	.	TGCGCCAGCAGCCAAGAGGCGGTCTCTGGGGCCAACGTCCTGACTTTC	CASSQEAVSGANVLTF
.	TRBV29-1	TRBJ2-1	TRBD2	TGCAGCGTTTTCTTGAGTAGCGGGAGGCCCAGCGGTGAGCAGTTCTTC	CSVFLSSGRPSGEQFF
few	TRBV12-3/TRBV12-4	TRBJ2-1	.	TGTGCCAGCAGTCCCCGGGGTAGCGTGTCTACTTACAATGAGCAGTTCTTC	CASSPRGSVSTYNEQFF
many	TRBV5-4	TRBJ2-3	TRBD2	TGTGCCAGCAGTGCAGCGGGAGATGGAGATACGCAGTATTTT	CASSAAGDGDTQYF
many	TRBV19	TRBJ2-7	TRBD1	TGTGCCAGTAGTCTCCGGGACAGGGCACTCTACGAGCAGTACTTC	CASSLRDRALYEQYF
.	TRBV7-2	TRBJ2-3	TRBD2	TGTGCCAGCAGCTTAGAGGGGGATGCGGGAGGGCCCACAGATACGCAGTATTTT	CASSLEGDAGGPTDTQYF
few	TRBV12-3/TRBV12-4	TRBJ1-1	.	TGTGCCAGCAGTTTTGAGTTGGCCAACACTGAAGCTTTCTTT	CASSFELANTEAFF
many	TRBV29-1	TRBJ1-2	TRBD1	TGCAGCGTTGACCTGGGACAGAACTATGGCTACACCTTC	CSVDLGQNYGYTF
few	TRBV19	TRBJ2-4	TRBD2	TGTGCCAGTAGTGTGGGACTAGCGGGAGGGCCCGTGGCCAAAAACATTCAGTACTTC	CASSVGLAGGPVAKNIQYF
.	TRBV7-9	TRBJ2-3	TRBD2	TGTGCCACCGCCGACGGGGATAGCGGGATGGGTACGCAGTATTTT	CATADGDSGMGTQYF
medium-sized	TRBV5-1	TRBJ2-3	.	TGCGCCAGCGGGCCGGATACGCAGTATTTT	CASGPDTQYF
many	TRBV2	TRBJ2-7	TRBD1	TGTGCCAGCAGTACCACTCGGGACAGCCGGCACGAGCAGTACTTC	CASSTTRDSRHEQYF
medium-sized	TRBV4-1	TRBJ2-1	.	TGCGCCAGCAGCCAAGTGCTTCACTCCTACAATGAGCAGTTCTTC	CASSQVLHSYNEQFF
.	TRBV20-1	TRBJ2-1	.	TGCAGTGCTAGTGCCGGGACCACCGGATACAATGAGCAGTTCTTC	CSASAGTTGYNEQFF
few	TRBV20-1	TRBJ2-1	TRBD2	TGCAGTGCTCCCCCCCAGCGGGAGAGCTCCTACAATGAGCAGTTCTTC	CSAPPQRESSYNEQFF
many	TRBV6-5	TRBJ2-5	TRBD2	TGTGCCAGCAGTCAGGGACTAGCGGTGGGGTACCAAGAGACCCAGTACTTC	CASSQGLAVGYQETQYF
few	TRBV19	TRBJ2-1	TRBD2	TGTGCCAGTAGTAGAACTAGCGGACTTTACAATGAGCAGTTCTTC	CASSRTSGLYNEQFF
few	TRBV6-5	TRBJ2-6	.	TGTGCCAGCAGTTACTCGATACCCCCAGGGGCGCGTTCTGGGGCCAACGTCCTGACTTTC	CASSYSIPPGARSGANVLTF
.	TRBV6-1	TRBJ2-7	TRBD1	TGTGCCAGCAGTGAAGGAGACAGGGGCGAGCAGTACTTC	CASSEGDRGEQYF
many	TRBV20-1	TRBJ1-5	.	TGCAGTGCTAGAGATGAGAGGGCCTCCCGCCCCCAGCATTTT	CSARDERASRPQHF
many	TRBV7-9	TRBJ2-5	.	TGTGCCAGCAGCCCGCGGGCAGGGCAGGAGACCCAGTACTTC	CASSPRAGQETQYF
many	TRBV29-1	TRBJ2-1	.	TGCAGCGTTCCGAGGACAGATGACAATGAGCAGTTCTTC	CSVPRTDDNEQFF
few	TRBV25-1	TRBJ2-1	TRBD2	TGTGCCAGCAGTGGCCCGGGACTAGCGGGAGGGGGTGAGCAGTTCTTC	CASSGPGLAGGGEQFF